The clone carrying this TCR beta chain was found a few times. Its antigen is unidentified. Gene names and germline match the mouse. The DNA ends 4 residues before the CDR3 does, and the rest of the CDR3 is filled in from the germline J gene. RNA extraction was followed by reverse transcription into cDNA, which acted as the sequencing template. Sequenced by immunoSEQ multiplex PCR; TCRdb stores in-frame clones only, minus some. Altogether 250,000 or so clones were found in the sample, and no singletons occur. Cell sorting was performed on pooled cutaneous lymph node cells with CD4, CD8alpha, NKG2D, NKG2ACE and other markers. This entry belongs to a study of CD8+ T cells in alopecia areata. Looking at the study overall: Transfer of skin from approximately 6-12-month-old C3H/HeJ graft donors with spontaneous alopecia was made to roughly 6-11-week-old female C3H/HeJ mice.

Study-level results: Mouse data revealed clearer TCR sharing than patient data did, a gap possibly tied to HLA. Scalp sample sequencing also detects resident alphabeta T cells of normal skin. Clonality was higher in lesional than normal scalp, especially in alopecia totalis/universalis.

The CDR3 contains 14 residues. The ends were cut back, 1 base at V and 0 bases at J, with 6 bases in the middle. CDR1 NSHNY and CDR2 SYGAGN come from the germline V gene. The V gene is TRBV13-1, the J gene TRBJ2-3; possibly TRBD1 for D (5 bases). The sequence was obtained from a C3H/HeJ mouse with alopecia areata. This strain has MHC haplotype H2-k. The sequencing input was CD4+ T cells sorted from a lymph node. Here the CDR3 reads CASSDSGSAETLYF. Partial CDR3 DNA: TGTGCCAGCAGTGATTCAGGGAGTGCAGAA.